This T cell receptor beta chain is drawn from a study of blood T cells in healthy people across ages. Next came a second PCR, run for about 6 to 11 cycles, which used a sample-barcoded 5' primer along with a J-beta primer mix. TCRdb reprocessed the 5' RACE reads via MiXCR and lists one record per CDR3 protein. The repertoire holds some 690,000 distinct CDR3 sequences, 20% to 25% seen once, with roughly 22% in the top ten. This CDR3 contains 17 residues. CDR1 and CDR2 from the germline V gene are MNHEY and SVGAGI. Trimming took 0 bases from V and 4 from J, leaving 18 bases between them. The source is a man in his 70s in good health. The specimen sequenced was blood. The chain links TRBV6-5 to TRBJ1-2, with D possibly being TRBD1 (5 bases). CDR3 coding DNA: TGTGCCAGCAGTTACTCAGAGTGGACACTTATTGCCTATGGCTACACCTTC. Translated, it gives CASSYSEWTLIAYGYTF.